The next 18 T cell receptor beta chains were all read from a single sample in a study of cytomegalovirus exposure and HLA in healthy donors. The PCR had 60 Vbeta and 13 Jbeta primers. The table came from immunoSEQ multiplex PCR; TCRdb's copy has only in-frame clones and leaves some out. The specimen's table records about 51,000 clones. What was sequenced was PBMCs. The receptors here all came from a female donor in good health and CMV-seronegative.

The CDR3 region is CASGLAGGFNEQYF. The CDR3 DNA reads TGTGCTAGTGGTCTAGCGGGGGGTTTCAACGAGCAGTACTTC. The V and J genes are TRBV12-5 and TRBJ2-7, with TRBD2 matching over 11 bases. The junction had 5 bases not matched to a gene; V was cut back by 5 bases and J by 5 bases. This CDR3 region has 14 residues. CDR1 is LGHNT and CDR2 is FRNRAP in the germline V gene.

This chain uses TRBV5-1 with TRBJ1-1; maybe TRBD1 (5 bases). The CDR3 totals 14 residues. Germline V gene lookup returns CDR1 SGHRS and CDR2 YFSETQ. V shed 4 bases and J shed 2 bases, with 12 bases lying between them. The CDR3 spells CASSGGQGNTEAFF. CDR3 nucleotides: TGCGCCAGCAGCGGTGGCCAGGGAAACACTGAAGCTTTCTTT.

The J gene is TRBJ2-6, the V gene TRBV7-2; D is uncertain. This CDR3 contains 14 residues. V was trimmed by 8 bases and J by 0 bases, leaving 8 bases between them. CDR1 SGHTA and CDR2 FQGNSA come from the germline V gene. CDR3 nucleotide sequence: TGTGCCAGCGATTACAGCTCTGGGGCCAACGTCCTGACTTTC. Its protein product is CASDYSSGANVLTF.

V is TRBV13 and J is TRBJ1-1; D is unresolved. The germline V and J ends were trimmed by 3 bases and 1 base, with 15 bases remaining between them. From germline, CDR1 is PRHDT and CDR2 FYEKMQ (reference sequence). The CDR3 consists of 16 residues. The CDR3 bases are TGTGCCAGCAGCTTTTTGAGGGTTTTAGCGAACACTGAAGCTTTCTTT. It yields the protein CASSFLRVLANTEAFF.

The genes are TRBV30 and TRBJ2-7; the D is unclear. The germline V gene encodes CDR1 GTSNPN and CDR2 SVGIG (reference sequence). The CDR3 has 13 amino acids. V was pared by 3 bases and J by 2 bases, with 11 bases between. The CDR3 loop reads CAWRARSTYEQYF. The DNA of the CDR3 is TGTGCCTGGAGAGCGCGCAGTACCTACGAGCAGTACTTC.

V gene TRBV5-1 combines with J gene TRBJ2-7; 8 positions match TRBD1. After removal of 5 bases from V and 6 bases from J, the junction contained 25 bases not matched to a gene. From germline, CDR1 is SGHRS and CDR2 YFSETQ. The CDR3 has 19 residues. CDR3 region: CASSASLDRGNSVASEQYF. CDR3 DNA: TGCGCCAGCAGTGCATCGCTTGACAGGGGAAATTCCGTAGCTAGCGAGCAGTACTTC.

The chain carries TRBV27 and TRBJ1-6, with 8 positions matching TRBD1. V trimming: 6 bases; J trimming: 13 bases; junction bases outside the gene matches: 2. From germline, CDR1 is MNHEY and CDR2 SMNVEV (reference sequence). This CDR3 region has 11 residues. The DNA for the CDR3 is TGTGCCAGCAGCGACAGGGGTCCCCTCCACTTT. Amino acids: CASSDRGPLHF.

The CDR3 loop reads CASSLEGASGRRRAKNIQYF. DNA of the CDR3: TGTGCCAGCAGTTTAGAGGGGGCTAGCGGGAGGAGAAGAGCCAAAAACATTCAGTACTTC. The chain has TRBV27 and TRBJ2-4; 11 bases agree with TRBD2. The CDR3 loop spans 20 amino acids. CDR1 MNHEY and CDR2 SMNVEV come from the germline V gene (reference sequence). The V and J ends lost 2 bases and 0 bases, in that order; junction bases with no gene match: 12.

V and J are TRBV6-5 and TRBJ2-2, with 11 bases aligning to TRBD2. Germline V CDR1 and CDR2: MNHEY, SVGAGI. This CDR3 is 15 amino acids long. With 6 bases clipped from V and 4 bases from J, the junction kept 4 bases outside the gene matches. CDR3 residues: CASRTSGSSTGELFF. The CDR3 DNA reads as TGTGCCAGCAGAACTAGCGGGAGTAGCACCGGGGAGCTGTTTTTT.

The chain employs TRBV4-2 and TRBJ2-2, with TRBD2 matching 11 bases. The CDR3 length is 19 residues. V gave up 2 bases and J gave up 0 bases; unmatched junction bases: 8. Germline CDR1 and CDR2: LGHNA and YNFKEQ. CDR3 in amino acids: CASSQRLAGIYANTGELFF. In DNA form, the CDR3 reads TGTGCCAGCAGCCAAAGACTAGCGGGGATATACGCGAACACCGGGGAGCTGTTTTTT.

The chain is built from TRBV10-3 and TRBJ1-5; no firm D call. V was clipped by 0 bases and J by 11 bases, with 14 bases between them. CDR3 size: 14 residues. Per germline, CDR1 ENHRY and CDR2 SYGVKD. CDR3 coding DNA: TGTGCCATCAGTGAGTCGTACGCCTCGGTGACCCAGCATTTT. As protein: CAISESYASVTQHF.

CDR3 nucleotide sequence: TGTGCCAGCTCACCACCAGGGACAGACAATCAGCCCCAGCATTTT. Protein sequence: CASSPPGTDNQPQHF. The rearrangement links TRBV18 to TRBJ1-5; 7 bases are shared with TRBD1. The CDR3 spans 15 residues. In germline, CDR1 is KGHSH, CDR2 LQKENI. J was trimmed by 3 bases and V by 0 bases; bases with no gene match: 2.

CDR3 residues: CASSPYAPGRDTEAFF. In nucleotides, the CDR3 is TGCGCCAGCAGCCCCTATGCGCCCGGGAGGGACACTGAAGCTTTCTTT. The rearrangement joins TRBV5-1 to TRBJ1-1, with D hard to call. The CDR3 has 16 residues. Trimming removed 4 bases at V and 3 bases at J, with 19 bases between. CDR1 SGHRS and CDR2 YFSETQ come from the germline V gene. The full variable domain, its missing parts supplied by reference TRBV5-1 and TRBJ1-1, is KAGVTQTPRYLIKTRGQQVTLSCSPISGHRSVSWYQQTPGQGLQFLFEYFSETQRNKGNFPGRFSGRQFSNSRSEMNVSTLELGDSALYLCASSPYAPGRDTEAFFGQGTRLTVV.

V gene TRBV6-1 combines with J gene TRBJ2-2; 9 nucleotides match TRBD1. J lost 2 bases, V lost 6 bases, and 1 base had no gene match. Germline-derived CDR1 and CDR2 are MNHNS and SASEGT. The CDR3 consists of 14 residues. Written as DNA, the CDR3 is TGTGCCAGCAGGGACAGGGGTAACACCGGGGAGCTGTTTTTT. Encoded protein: CASRDRGNTGELFF.

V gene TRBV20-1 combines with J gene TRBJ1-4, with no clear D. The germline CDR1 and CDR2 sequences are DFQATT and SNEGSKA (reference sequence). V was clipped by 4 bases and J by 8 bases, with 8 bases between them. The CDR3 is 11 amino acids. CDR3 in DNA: TGCAGTGCTAAACGGGGAGAAAAACTGTTTTTT. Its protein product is CSAKRGEKLFF.

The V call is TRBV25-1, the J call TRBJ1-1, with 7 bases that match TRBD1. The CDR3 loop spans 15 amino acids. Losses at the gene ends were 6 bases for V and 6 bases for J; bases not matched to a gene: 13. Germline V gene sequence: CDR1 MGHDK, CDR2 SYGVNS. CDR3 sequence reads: CASSNGQDIRPEAFF. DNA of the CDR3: TGTGCCAGCAGCAATGGACAGGACATTCGACCTGAAGCTTTCTTT.

CDR3 sequence (DNA): TGTGCCTGGAGGATTAGCGGGAGGGCCTCCTACGAGCAGTACTTC. It specifies CAWRISGRASYEQYF. The chain links TRBV30 to TRBJ2-7; TRBD2 matches at 11 bases. V lost 3 bases, J lost 0 bases, and 4 bases stayed unmatched. Per germline, CDR1 GTSNPN and CDR2 SVGIG (reference sequence). The CDR3 runs to 15 residues.

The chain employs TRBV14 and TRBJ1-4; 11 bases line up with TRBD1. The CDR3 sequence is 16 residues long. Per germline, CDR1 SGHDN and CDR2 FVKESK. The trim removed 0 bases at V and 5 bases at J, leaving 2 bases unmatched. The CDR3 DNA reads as TGTGCCAGCAGCCAAGAAAGGGACAGGGGGAATGAAAAACTGTTTTTT. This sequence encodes CASSQERDRGNEKLFF. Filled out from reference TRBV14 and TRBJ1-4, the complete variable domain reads EAGVTQFPSHSVIEKGQTVTLRCDPISGHDNLYWYRRVMGKEIKFLLHFVKESKQDESGMPNNRFLAERTGGTYSTLKVQPAELEDSGVYFCASSQERDRGNEKLFFGSGTQLSVL.